A selection of T cell receptor beta chains follows, all from one sample in a study of blood T cell repertoires in COVID-19. This table comes from immunoSEQ multiplex PCR, and its TCRdb copy is limited to in-frame clones, with some not included. The table shows about 150,000 clones, with roughly 79% occurring only once. The sequencing sample was made of peripheral blood. These receptors all stem from a man aged 50 to 59 with active or convalescent COVID-19. Both conserved end residues are part of each CDR3.

j_call v_call cdr3_aa
TRBJ2-7 TRBV7-9 CASSSTSGRDEQYF
TRBJ2-1 TRBV9 CASSVVPAGGLGTNEQFF
TRBJ1-2 TRBV29-1 CSVETEYGYTF
TRBJ2-7 TRBV27 CASSLSGPAYEQYF
TRBJ2-5 TRBV2 CASSDLAGGKETQYF
TRBJ1-5 TRBV5-1 CASSPGGFSNQPQHF
TRBJ2-1 TRBV28 CATITSGNEQFF
TRBJ1-2 TRBV19 CASSSGTAGHYGYTF
TRBJ2-7 TRBV4-1 CASSQVGQANYEQYF
TRBJ2-1 TRBV19 CASSIGLAGGNYNEQFF
TRBJ2-7 TRBV7-9 CASSSGLAYEQYF
TRBJ2-3 TRBV7-3 CASSSQAGGGADTQYF
TRBJ2-7 TRBV19 CATAAAYEQYF
TRBJ1-1 TRBV7-9 CASTQYGTVNTEAFF
TRBJ2-2 TRBV29-1 CSVSGQNTGELFF
TRBJ2-7 TRBV27 CASSPRSEGKAYEQYF
TRBJ2-1 TRBV7-3 CASSPGASQYNEQFF
TRBJ1-4 TRBV30 CAWREDRGGGKLFF
TRBJ2-2 TRBV7-9 CASSPGPGQRSPRTGELFF
TRBJ1-2 TRBV6-5 CASEWSQREDGYTF
TRBJ2-1 TRBV2 CASSAEGGRTYNEQFF
TRBJ1-1 TRBV28 CASRWPNTEAFF
TRBJ2-7 TRBV28 CASSSLPGLAVSSPSYEQYF
TRBJ2-1 TRBV14 CASSPPGGTSGLYNDDKEQFF
TRBJ2-7 TRBV12-3/TRBV12-4 CASAAPYEQYF
TRBJ1-2 TRBV5-4 CASSSPSKAWGYTF
TRBJ2-7 TRBV6-5 CASSYDPSGIYEQYF
TRBJ2-3 TRBV7-9 CASSLGLGGRARTDTQYF
TRBJ2-3 TRBV27 CASSLIAGAADTQYF
TRBJ2-7 TRBV28 CASSFAGIDYEQYF
TRBJ2-7 TRBV27 CASSLKGDYEQYF
TRBJ2-5 TRBV9 CASSVGAAYAQETQYF
TRBJ1-3 TRBV9 CASSVVPDAGNGNTIYF
TRBJ2-7 TRBV5-5 CASSPAGDSYEQYF
TRBJ2-5 TRBV4-2 CASSQGRSVIQETQYF
TRBJ1-2 TRBV28 CASSRTGTGINYGYTF
TRBJ2-7 TRBV23-1 CASSQRQASYEQYF
TRBJ2-1 TRBV19 CASSKGLAGVGHNEQFF
TRBJ1-2 TRBV3-1/TRBV3-2 CASSPADSHSNYGYTF
TRBJ1-2 TRBV25-1 CASSALNPDREYGYTF
TRBJ1-2 TRBV5-6 CASSLDGPGGGYTF
TRBJ2-7 TRBV6-5 CASSRERVTYEQYF
TRBJ1-2 TRBV19 CASSATGDYGYTF
TRBJ2-5 TRBV3-1/TRBV3-2 CASSQDLRDSQTQYF
TRBJ2-1 TRBV9 CASSVASGRASYNEQFF
TRBJ1-2 TRBV29-1 CSVEARADYGYTF
TRBJ2-2 TRBV10-2 CASSASSGLNTGELFF
TRBJ2-7 TRBV12-3/TRBV12-4 CASSLDRVYEQYF
TRBJ2-1 TRBV13 CASSLGASGEQFF
TRBJ2-7 TRBV7-2 CASSLFGHSKDEQYF
TRBJ1-4 TRBV5-5 CASSSNRGDEKLFF
TRBJ1-1 TRBV10-3 CAISEPRDMNTEAFF
TRBJ2-3 TRBV18 CASSRPTSGRKDTQYF
TRBJ2-1 TRBV7-9 CASSLPLDRNEQFF
TRBJ2-3 TRBV5-1 CASSRMGGGTADTQYF